This T cell receptor beta chain was observed in a study of blood T cell repertoires in COVID-19. Across the whole study: The United States, Italy and Spain supplied acute and convalescent COVID-19 samples. PBMCs, B-cell-depleted T cells, or T cells were the source of the cDNA or gDNA that made up the material.

The germline gives CDR1 MNHNS, CDR2 SASEGT. V lost 1 base, J lost 2 bases, and 15 bases lay in between. This CDR3 spans 17 amino acids. In the original analysis: Reference gene primer amplification yielded estimated nucleated cell counts. Repertoires were generated with immunoSEQ multiplex PCR, while TCRdb's copy carries only in-frame clones and drops some. V and J calls plus clone size are reproduced from that table; the DNA served to infer D and trimming. The table lists under 300,000 clones, approximately 83% of them singletons. The specimen was peripheral blood. The TCR sequence derives from a man younger than 45 who had recovered from COVID-19. This chain uses TRBV6-1 with TRBJ1-5, with D perhaps matching TRBD1 (5 bases). The CDR3 bases are TGTGCCAGCAGTGAAGGTAAGGGGCGCTTCGGCAATCAGCCCCAGCATTTT. Translation gives CASSEGKGRFGNQPQHF.